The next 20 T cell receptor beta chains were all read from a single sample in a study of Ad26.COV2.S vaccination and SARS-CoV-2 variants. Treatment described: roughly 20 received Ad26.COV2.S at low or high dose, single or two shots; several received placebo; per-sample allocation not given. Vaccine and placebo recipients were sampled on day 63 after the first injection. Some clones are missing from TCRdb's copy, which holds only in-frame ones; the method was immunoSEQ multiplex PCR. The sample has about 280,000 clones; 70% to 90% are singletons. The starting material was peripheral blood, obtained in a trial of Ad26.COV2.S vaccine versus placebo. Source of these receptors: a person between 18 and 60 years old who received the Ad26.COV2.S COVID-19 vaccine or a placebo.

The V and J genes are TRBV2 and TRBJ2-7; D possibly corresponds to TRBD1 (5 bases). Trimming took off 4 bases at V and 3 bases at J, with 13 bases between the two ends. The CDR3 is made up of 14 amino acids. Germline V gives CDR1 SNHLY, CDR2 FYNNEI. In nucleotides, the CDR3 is TGTGCCAGCAGTGGTAGGGGTGGTGACTACGAGCAGTACTTC. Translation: CASSGRGGDYEQYF.

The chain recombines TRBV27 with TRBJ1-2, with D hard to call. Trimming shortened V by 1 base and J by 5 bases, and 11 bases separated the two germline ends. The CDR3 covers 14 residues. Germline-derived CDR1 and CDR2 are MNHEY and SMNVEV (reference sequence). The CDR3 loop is CASSLWRVTYGYTF. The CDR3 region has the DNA TGTGCCAGCAGTTTATGGAGGGTTACTTATGGCTACACCTTC.

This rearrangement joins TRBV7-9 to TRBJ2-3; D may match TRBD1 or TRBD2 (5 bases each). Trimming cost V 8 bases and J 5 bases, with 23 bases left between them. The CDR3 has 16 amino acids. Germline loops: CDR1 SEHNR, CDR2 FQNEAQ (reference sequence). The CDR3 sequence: CASPGARESLKDTQYF. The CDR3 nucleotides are TGTGCCAGCCCCGGGGCCAGGGAATCCTTGAAAGATACGCAGTATTTT.

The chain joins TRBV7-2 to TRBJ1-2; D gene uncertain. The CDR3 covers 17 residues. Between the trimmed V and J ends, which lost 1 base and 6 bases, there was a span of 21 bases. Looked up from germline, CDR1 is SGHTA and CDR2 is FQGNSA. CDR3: CASSLESVVLSLNGYTF. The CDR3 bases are TGTGCCAGCAGCTTAGAGTCAGTTGTTTTGTCCCTTAATGGCTACACCTTC.

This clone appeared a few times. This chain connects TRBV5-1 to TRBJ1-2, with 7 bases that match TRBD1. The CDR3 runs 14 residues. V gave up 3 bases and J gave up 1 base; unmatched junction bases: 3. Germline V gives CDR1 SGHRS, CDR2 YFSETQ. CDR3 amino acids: CASSSWDSNYGYTF. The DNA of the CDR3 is TGCGCCAGCAGCTCATGGGACAGTAACTATGGCTACACCTTC.

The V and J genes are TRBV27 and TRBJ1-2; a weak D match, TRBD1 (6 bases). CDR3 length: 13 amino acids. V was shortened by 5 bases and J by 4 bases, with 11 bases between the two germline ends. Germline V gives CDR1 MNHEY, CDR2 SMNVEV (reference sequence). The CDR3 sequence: CASSLLGGYGYTF. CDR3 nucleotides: TGTGCCAGCAGTCTACTAGGGGGCTATGGCTACACCTTC.

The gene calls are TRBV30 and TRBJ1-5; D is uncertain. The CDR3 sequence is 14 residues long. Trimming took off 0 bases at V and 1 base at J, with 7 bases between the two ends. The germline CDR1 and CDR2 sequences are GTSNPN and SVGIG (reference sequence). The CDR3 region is CAWSVTVSNQPQHF. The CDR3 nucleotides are TGTGCCTGGAGTGTAACAGTCAGCAATCAGCCCCAGCATTTT. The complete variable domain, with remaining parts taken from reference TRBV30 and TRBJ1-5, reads SQTIHQWPATLVQPVGSPLSLECTVEGTSNPNLYWYRQAAGRGLQLLFYSVGIGQISSEVPQNLSASRPQDRQFILSSKKLLLSDSGFYLCAWSVTVSNQPQHFGDGTRLSIL.

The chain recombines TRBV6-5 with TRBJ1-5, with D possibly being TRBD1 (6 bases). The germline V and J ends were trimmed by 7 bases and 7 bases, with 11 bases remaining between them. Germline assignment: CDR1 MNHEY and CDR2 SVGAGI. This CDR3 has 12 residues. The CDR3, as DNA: TGTGCCAGCAACAGGGAGGGCCAGCCCCAGCATTTT. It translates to CASNREGQPQHF.

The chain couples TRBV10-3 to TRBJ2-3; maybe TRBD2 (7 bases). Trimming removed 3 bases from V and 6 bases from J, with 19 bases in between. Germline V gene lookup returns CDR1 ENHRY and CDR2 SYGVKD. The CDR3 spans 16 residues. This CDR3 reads CAISDRRGGGPDTQYF. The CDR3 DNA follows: TGTGCCATCAGTGATAGGAGGGGGGGCGGTCCCGATACGCAGTATTTT.

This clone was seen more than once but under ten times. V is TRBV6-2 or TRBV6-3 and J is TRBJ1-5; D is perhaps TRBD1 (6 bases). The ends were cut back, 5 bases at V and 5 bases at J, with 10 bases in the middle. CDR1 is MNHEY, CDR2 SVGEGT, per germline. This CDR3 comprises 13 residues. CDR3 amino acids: CASSMSGDQPQHF. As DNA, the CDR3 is TGTGCCAGCAGTATGTCAGGGGATCAGCCCCAGCATTTT.

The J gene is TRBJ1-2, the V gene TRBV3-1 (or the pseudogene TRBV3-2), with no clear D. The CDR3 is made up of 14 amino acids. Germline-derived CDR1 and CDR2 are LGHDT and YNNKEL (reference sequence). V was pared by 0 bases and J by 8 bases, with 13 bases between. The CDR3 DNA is TGTGCCAGCAGCCAAGAGACGGCCTCTATGGGCTACACCTTC. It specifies CASSQETASMGYTF.

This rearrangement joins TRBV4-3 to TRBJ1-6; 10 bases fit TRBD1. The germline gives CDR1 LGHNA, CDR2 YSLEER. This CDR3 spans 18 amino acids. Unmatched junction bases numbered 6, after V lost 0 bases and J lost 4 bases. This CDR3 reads CASSQDRGGQGYNSPLHF. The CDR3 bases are TGCGCCAGCAGCCAAGATAGAGGGGGACAGGGGTATAATTCACCCCTCCACTTT.

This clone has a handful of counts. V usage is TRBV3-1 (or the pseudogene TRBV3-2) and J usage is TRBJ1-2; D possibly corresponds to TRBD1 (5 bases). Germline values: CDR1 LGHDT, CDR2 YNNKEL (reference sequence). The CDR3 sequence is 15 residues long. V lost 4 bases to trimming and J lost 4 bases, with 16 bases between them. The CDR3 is CASSPPEGQLYGYTF. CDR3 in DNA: TGTGCCAGCAGCCCCCCCGAGGGGCAGCTCTATGGCTACACCTTC.

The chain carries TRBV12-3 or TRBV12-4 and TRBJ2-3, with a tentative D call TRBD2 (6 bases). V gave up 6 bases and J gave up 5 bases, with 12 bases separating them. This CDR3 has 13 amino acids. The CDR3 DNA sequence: TGTGCCAGCAGGTTCTCCGGGGGAGATACGCAGTATTTT. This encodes CASRFSGGDTQYF.

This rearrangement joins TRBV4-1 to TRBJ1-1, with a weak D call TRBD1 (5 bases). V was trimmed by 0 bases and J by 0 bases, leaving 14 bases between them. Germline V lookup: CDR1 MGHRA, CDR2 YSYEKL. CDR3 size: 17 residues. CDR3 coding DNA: TGCGCCAGCAGCCAAGATTGGCAGGGTCTCATGAACACTGAAGCTTTCTTT. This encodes CASSQDWQGLMNTEAFF.

In nucleotides, the CDR3 is TGTGCCAGCAGCTTAGGACAGGGTATTTATGGCTACACCTTC. Its protein is CASSLGQGIYGYTF. The chain recombines TRBV7-9 with TRBJ1-2; 7 positions agree with TRBD1. Germline assignment: CDR1 SEHNR and CDR2 FQNEAQ (reference sequence). Losses at the gene ends were 1 base for V and 5 bases for J; bases not matched to a gene: 4. This CDR3 is 14 amino acids long.

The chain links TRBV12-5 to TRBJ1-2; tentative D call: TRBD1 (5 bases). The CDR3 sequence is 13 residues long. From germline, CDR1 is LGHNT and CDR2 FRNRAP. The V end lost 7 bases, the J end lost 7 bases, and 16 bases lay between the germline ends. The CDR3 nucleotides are TGTGCTAGTGCCCTGTTTCGGGGGTTTGGCTACACCTTC. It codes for CASALFRGFGYTF.

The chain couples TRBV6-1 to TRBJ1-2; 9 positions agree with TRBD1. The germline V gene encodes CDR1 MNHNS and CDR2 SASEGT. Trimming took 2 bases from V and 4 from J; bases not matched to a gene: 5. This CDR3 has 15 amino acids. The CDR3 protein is CASSEFTGGIYGYTF. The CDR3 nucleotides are TGTGCCAGCAGTGAATTTACAGGGGGCATCTATGGCTACACCTTC.

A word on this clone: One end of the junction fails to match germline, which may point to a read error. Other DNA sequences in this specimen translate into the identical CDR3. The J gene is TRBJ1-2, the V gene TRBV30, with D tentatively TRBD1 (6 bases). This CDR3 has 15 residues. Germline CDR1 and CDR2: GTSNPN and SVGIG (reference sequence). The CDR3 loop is CAWSLSRQGRYGYTF. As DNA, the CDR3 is TGTGCTTGGAGTCTATCTCGGCAGGGGCGGTATGGCTACACCTTC.

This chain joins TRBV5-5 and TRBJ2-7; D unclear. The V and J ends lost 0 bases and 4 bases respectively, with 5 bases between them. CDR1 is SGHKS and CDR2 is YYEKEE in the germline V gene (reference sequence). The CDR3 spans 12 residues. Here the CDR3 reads CASSLVGYEQYF. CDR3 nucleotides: TGTGCCAGCAGCTTGGTGGGGTACGAGCAGTACTTC.